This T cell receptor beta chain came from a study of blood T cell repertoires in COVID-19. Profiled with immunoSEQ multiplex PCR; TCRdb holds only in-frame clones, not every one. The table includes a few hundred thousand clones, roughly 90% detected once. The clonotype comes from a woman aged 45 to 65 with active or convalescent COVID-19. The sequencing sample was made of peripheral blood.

For the CDR3, the DNA is TGTGCCAGCAGAAAGGACAGTGTATACAATGAGCAGTTCTTC. Its protein is CASRKDSVYNEQFF. V is TRBV6-5 and J is TRBJ2-1; D possibly corresponds to TRBD1 (6 bases). The CDR3 contains 14 residues. Trimming took off 6 bases at V and 4 bases at J, with 13 bases between the two ends. The germline V gene has CDR1 MNHEY and CDR2 SVGAGI.